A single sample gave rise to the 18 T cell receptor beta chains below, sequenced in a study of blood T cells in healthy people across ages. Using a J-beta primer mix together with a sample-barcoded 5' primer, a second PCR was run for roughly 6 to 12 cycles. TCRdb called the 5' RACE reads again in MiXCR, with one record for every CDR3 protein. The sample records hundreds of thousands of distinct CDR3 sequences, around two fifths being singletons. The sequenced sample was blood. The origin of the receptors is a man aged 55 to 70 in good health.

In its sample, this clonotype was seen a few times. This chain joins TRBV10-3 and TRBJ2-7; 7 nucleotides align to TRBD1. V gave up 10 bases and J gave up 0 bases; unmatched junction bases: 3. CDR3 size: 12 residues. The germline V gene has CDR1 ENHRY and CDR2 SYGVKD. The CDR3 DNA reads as TGTGCCACCGGACAGGCCTCCTACGAGCAGTACTTC. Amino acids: CATGQASYEQYF.

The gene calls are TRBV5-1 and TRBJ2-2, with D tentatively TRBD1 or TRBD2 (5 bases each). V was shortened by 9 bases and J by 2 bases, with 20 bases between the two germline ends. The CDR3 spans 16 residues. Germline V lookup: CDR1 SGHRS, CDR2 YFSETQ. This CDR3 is CATKYRSTTNTGELFF. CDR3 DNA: TGCGCCACCAAATACAGGTCGACTACCAACACCGGGGAGCTGTTTTTT.

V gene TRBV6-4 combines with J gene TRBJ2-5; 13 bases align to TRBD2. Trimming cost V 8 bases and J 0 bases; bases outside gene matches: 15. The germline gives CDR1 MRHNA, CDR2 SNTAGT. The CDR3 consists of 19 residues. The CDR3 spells CASLILKTSGGPYQETQYF. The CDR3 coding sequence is TGTGCCAGCCTCATCTTAAAGACTAGCGGGGGGCCTTACCAAGAGACCCAGTACTTC.

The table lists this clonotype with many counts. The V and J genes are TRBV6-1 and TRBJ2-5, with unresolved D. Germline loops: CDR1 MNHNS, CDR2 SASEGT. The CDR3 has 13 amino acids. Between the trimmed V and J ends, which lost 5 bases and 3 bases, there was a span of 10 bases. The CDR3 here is CASSHPRKETQYF. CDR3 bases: TGTGCCAGCAGTCATCCTAGAAAAGAGACCCAGTACTTC.

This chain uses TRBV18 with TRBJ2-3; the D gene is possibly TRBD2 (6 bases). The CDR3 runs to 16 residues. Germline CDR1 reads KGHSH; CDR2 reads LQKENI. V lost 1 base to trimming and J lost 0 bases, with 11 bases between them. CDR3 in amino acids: CASSPRARGSTDTQYF. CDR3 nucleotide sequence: TGTGCCAGCTCACCACGTGCGCGGGGAAGCACAGATACGCAGTATTTT.

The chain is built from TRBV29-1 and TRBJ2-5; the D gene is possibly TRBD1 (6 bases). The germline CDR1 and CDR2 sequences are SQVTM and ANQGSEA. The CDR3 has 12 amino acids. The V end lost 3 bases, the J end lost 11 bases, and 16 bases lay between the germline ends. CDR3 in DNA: TGCAGCGTTGAGGGGACACTCAATGAGCAGTACTTC. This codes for CSVEGTLNEQYF.

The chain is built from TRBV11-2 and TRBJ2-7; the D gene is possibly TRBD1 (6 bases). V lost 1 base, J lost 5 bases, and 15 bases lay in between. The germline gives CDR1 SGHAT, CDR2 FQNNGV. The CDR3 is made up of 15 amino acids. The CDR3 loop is CASSLVPTRGHEQYF. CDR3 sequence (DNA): TGTGCCAGCAGCTTAGTCCCGACCAGGGGCCACGAGCAGTACTTC.

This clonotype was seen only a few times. The CDR3 coding sequence is TGCGCCAGCAGCCAGGGACCCAAACAGGGATCTAACTATGGCTACACCTTC. Residues: CASSQGPKQGSNYGYTF. The chain uses TRBV4-3 and TRBJ1-2; the D gene is possibly TRBD1 (6 bases). V was shortened by 3 bases and J by 0 bases, with 17 bases between the two germline ends. Germline values: CDR1 LGHNA, CDR2 YSLEER. This CDR3 has 17 amino acids.

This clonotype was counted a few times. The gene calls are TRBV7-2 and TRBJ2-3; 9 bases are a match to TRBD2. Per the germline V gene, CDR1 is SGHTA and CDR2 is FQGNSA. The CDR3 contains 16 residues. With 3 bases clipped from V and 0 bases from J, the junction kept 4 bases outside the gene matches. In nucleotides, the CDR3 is TGTGCCAGCAGCTTTTTTAGCGGGGGAAGCACAGATACGCAGTATTTT. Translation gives CASSFFSGGSTDTQYF.

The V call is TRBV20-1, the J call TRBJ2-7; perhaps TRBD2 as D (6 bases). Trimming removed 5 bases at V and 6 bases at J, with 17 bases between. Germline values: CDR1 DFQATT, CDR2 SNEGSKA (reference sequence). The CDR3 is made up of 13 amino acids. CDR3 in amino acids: CSAVNAGRSEQYF. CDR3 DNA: TGCAGTGCTGTTAACGCGGGGAGGAGCGAGCAGTACTTC.

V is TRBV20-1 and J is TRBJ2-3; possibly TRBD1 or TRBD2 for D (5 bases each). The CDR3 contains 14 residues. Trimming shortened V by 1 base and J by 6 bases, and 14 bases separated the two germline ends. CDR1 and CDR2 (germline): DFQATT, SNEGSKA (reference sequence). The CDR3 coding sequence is TGCAGTGCTAGAGTGGGGGTGCAGCTGGATACGCAGTATTTT. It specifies CSARVGVQLDTQYF.

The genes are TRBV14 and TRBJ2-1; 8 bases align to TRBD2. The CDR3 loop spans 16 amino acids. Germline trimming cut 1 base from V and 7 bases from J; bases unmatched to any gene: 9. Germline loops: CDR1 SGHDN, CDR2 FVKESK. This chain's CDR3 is CASSQGGSGAQNEQFF. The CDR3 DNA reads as TGTGCCAGCAGCCAAGGCGGTAGCGGGGCCCAGAATGAGCAGTTCTTC.

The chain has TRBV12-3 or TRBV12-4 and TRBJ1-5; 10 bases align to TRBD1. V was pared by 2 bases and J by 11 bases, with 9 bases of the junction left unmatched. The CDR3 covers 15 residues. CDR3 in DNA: TGTGCCAGCAGTTTACGGGACAGGGGATTTGCGACCCAGCATTTT. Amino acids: CASSLRDRGFATQHF.

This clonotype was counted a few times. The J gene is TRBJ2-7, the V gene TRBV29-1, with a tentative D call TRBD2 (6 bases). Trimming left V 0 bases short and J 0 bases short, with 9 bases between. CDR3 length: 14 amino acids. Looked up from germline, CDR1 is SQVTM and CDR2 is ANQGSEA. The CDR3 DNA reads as TGCAGCGTTGAAGATTCCGGGGGCTCCTACGAGCAGTACTTC. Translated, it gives CSVEDSGGSYEQYF.

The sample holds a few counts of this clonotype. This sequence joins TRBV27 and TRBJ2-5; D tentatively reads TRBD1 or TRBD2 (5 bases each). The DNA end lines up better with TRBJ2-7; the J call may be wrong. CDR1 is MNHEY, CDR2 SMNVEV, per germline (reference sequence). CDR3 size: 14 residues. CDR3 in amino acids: CASSEWGKVHEQYF. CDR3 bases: TGTGCCAGCAGTGAATGGGGGAAAGTCCACGAGCAGTACTTC.

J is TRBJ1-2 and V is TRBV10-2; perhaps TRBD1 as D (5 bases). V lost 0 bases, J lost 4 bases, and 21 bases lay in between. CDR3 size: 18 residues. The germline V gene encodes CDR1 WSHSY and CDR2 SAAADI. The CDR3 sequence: CASSESNAGRVQFYGYTF. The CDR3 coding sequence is TGCGCCAGCAGTGAGTCGAATGCAGGGAGAGTTCAATTCTATGGCTACACCTTC.

CDR3 DNA: TGTGCCAGCAGCTTCCGGCGAGACGACGAAAAACTGTTTTTT. Its translation: CASSFRRDDEKLFF. This chain joins TRBV7-9 and TRBJ1-4; D remains ambiguous. This CDR3 has 14 residues. CDR1 is SEHNR and CDR2 is FQNEAQ in the germline V gene (reference sequence). Trimming removed 3 bases at V and 8 bases at J, with 13 bases between.

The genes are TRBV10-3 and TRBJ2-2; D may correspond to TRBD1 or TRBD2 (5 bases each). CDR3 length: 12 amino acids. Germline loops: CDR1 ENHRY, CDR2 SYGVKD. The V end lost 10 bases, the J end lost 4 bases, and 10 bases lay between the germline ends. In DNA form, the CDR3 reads TGTGCCAATTCAGGGACCACCGGGGAGCTGTTTTTT. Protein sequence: CANSGTTGELFF.